This T cell receptor (beta chain) originates from a study of blood T cell repertoires in COVID-19. In the source study's methods: Using reference gene primer amplification, nucleated cell counts were estimated. Some clones are missing from TCRdb's copy, which holds only in-frame ones; the method was immunoSEQ multiplex PCR. V and J calls and clone size are as listed in that table; D and trimming were resolved from the DNA. The sample lists about 100,000 clones; around nine tenths were seen once. There are 14 residues in the CDR3. The ends were cut back, 0 bases at V and 1 base at J, with 7 bases in the middle. The germline CDR1 and CDR2 sequences are SGHDT and YYEEEE.

J is TRBJ1-1 and V is TRBV5-6; D not resolved. The clonotype comes from an elderly man with acute or convalescent COVID-19. The source material was peripheral blood. CDR3 residues: CASSLGSKNTEAFF. DNA of the CDR3: TGTGCCAGCAGCTTGGGGAGCAAGAACACTGAAGCTTTCTTT.